One sample yielded the 27 T cell receptor beta chains listed below, sequenced in a study of technical replicates of blood from several donors (dated by TCRdb to about 2017). Library generation was performed with the immunoSEQ multiplex PCR assay. The table comes from immuneACCESS by way of TCRdb, which keeps in-frame sequences with V and J called. Part of the clones is missing from these tables; in studies checked, under half for an unresolved V gene and the rest for unknown reasons. This sample gives about 15,000 clones in total; approximately 83% of them show up just once. Clones ranked in the top ten supply roughly a tenth of the sample. The sample was PBMCs. The receptors derive from a human donor in good health. Some clones in this sample may be carry-over from other donors' samples.

The rearrangement links TRBV6-6 to TRBJ1-1; 9 nucleotides agree with TRBD1. V was clipped by 8 bases and J by 2 bases; unmatched bases: 6. This CDR3 has 14 residues. Germline V CDR1 and CDR2: MNHNY, SVGAGI (reference sequence). For the CDR3, the DNA is TGTGCCAGCGGGGGGACAGGGAAAAACACTGAAGCTTTCTTT. Its translation is CASGGTGKNTEAFF.

This chain joins TRBV2 and TRBJ2-1; D may be TRBD2 (5 bases). CDR3 length: 14 residues. Trimming pared 4 bases from V and 5 bases from J, leaving 12 bases between. From germline, CDR1 is SNHLY and CDR2 FYNNEI. CDR3 DNA: TGTGCCAGCAGTGCCAGGACTCGGGACAATGAGCAGTTCTTC. Residues: CASSARTRDNEQFF.

The rearrangement links TRBV5-4 to TRBJ2-7, with 7 nucleotides matching TRBD1. With V trimmed by 3 bases and J by 2 bases, 5 bases remained unmatched. The CDR3 extends over 14 amino acids. Per the germline V gene, CDR1 is SGHNT and CDR2 is YYREEE (reference sequence). CDR3 sequence reads: CASSSGQDPYEQYF. In nucleotides, the CDR3 is TGTGCCAGCAGCTCCGGACAGGACCCCTACGAGCAGTACTTC.

The J gene is TRBJ2-5, the V gene TRBV6-5, with D perhaps TRBD2 (6 bases). Trimming took off 4 bases at V and 2 bases at J, with 14 bases between the two ends. Germline CDR1 reads MNHEY; CDR2 reads SVGAGI. The CDR3 runs 15 residues. CDR3 loop: CASSSTPGVQETQYF. Written as DNA, the CDR3 is TGTGCCAGCAGTTCCACCCCGGGGGTACAAGAGACCCAGTACTTC.

This CDR3 reads CASSLQGHSYNEQFF. The CDR3 DNA sequence: TGTGCCAGCAGCTTACAGGGGCACTCCTACAATGAGCAGTTCTTC. This chain connects TRBV27 to TRBJ2-1; 7 bases line up with TRBD1. Germline-derived CDR1 and CDR2 are MNHEY and SMNVEV (reference sequence). V lost 6 bases and J lost 0; bases outside the gene matches: 5. The CDR3 is made up of 15 amino acids.

This clone was counted only a few times. This chain connects TRBV30 to TRBJ1-4; D unresolved. Looked up from germline, CDR1 is GTSNPN and CDR2 is SVGIG (reference sequence). Trimming took 3 bases from V and 3 from J, leaving 11 bases between them. The CDR3 has 14 residues. DNA of the CDR3: TGTGCCTGGAGCCCCTCCTCGGCTAATGAAAAACTGTTTTTT. Translating gives CAWSPSSANEKLFF.

This chain joins TRBV5-1 and TRBJ2-2; 7 bases map to TRBD1. Germline trimming cut 5 bases from V and 8 bases from J; bases unmatched to any gene: 9. Germline CDR1 and CDR2: SGHRS and YFSETQ. CDR3 length: 14 amino acids. The chain's CDR3 is CASRDRTPEGELFF. The CDR3 DNA follows: TGCGCCAGCAGGGACAGGACCCCTGAAGGGGAGCTGTTTTTT.

The V call is TRBV27, the J call TRBJ2-3, with 9 bases matching TRBD1. The CDR3 sequence is 16 residues long. Unmatched junction bases numbered 6, after V lost 3 bases and J lost 2 bases. Germline-derived CDR1 and CDR2 are MNHEY and SMNVEV (reference sequence). This chain's CDR3 is CASSFGQGPSTDTQYF. Written as DNA, the CDR3 is TGTGCCAGCAGTTTCGGACAGGGGCCCTCCACAGATACGCAGTATTTT.

This rearrangement joins TRBV19 to TRBJ1-5; 10 bases match TRBD1. Germline lookup yields CDR1 LNHDA and CDR2 SQIVND (reference sequence). The CDR3 is made up of 14 amino acids. Unmatched junction bases numbered 9, after V lost 10 bases and J lost 6 bases. This CDR3 reads CATATGGEGQPQHF. The CDR3 DNA sequence: TGTGCCACCGCGACAGGGGGCGAGGGTCAGCCCCAGCATTTT.

The J gene is TRBJ1-1, the V gene TRBV1; the tabulated D call, TRBD1, remains unverified against the DNA. TRBV1 is marked as a pseudogene. The length of the CDR3 is 14 residues. For the CDR3, the DNA is TGCACCAGCAGCCAAGGGCCAGGGGACACTGAAGCTTTCTTT. Protein sequence: CTSSQGPGDTEAFF.

This clone showed up just a few times. The gene calls are TRBV2 and TRBJ2-7; tentatively, D is TRBD1 (5 bases). Germline V CDR1 and CDR2: SNHLY, FYNNEI. V dropped 4 bases and J dropped 3 bases, with 7 bases sitting between them. The CDR3 covers 12 residues. The CDR3 protein is CASSGQGYEQYF. CDR3 DNA: TGTGCCAGCAGTGGGCAGGGCTACGAGCAGTACTTC. Looking up the rest from reference TRBV2 and TRBJ2-7 gives the full variable domain: EPEVTQTPSHQVTQMGQEVILRCVPISNHLYFYWYRQILGQKVEFLVSFYNNEISEKSEIFDDQFSVERPDGSNFTLKIRSTKLEDSAMYFCASSGQGYEQYFGPGTRLTVT.

This chain joins TRBV30 and TRBJ1-3; D not resolved. This CDR3 comprises 12 residues. Germline CDR1 is GTSNPN and CDR2 is SVGIG (reference sequence). Trimming took off 1 base at V and 7 bases at J, with 8 bases between the two ends. The CDR3 loop is CAWSAGGNTIYF. The CDR3 bases are TGTGCCTGGAGTGCAGGTGGGAACACCATATATTTT.

The V call is TRBV27, the J call TRBJ2-1, with 11 bases matching TRBD1. The CDR3 runs to 16 residues. The germline CDR1 and CDR2 sequences are MNHEY and SMNVEV (reference sequence). V shed 6 bases and J 6 bases; nucleotides not matched to a gene: 10. The CDR3 DNA reads TGTGCCAGCAGATCTTGGACAGGGGGCACTATCAATGAGCAGTTCTTC. As protein: CASRSWTGGTINEQFF.

The chain has TRBV28 and TRBJ2-6; tentatively, D is TRBD1 (5 bases). The CDR3 covers 18 residues. Trimming took off 4 bases at V and 1 base at J, with 17 bases between the two ends. CDR1 is MDHEN and CDR2 is SYDVKM in the germline V gene. CDR3: CASSWSRALFSGANVLTF. CDR3 DNA: TGTGCCAGCAGTTGGAGCAGGGCCTTATTTTCTGGGGCCAACGTCCTGACTTTC.

This rearrangement joins TRBV7-8 to TRBJ2-5; D call uncertain. Trimming took 5 bases from V and 5 from J, leaving 21 bases between them. The germline CDR1 and CDR2 sequences are SGHVS and FQNEAQ. The CDR3 consists of 16 residues. The CDR3 DNA sequence: TGTGCCAGCAGCCACGAAAGGTGGCGGATATGGGAGACCCAGTACTTC. This encodes CASSHERWRIWETQYF.

In nucleotides, the CDR3 is TGTGCCAGCGATCGGCTAGCGGGGGACACAGATACGCAGTATTTT. Amino acids: CASDRLAGDTDTQYF. The V gene is TRBV6-1, the J gene TRBJ2-3; 10 bases are a match to TRBD2. V lost 8 bases and J lost 2; bases outside the gene matches: 7. The CDR3 consists of 15 residues. Germline V gene lookup returns CDR1 MNHNS and CDR2 SASEGT.

This chain links TRBV30 with TRBJ1-2, with TRBD1 matching over 11 bases. Per the germline V gene, CDR1 is GTSNPN and CDR2 is SVGIG (reference sequence). The CDR3 is 15 residues long. J gave up 11 bases and V 3 bases, and 14 bases lay outside the gene matches. The CDR3 loop is CAWSWGQGVYLRYTF. As DNA, the CDR3 is TGTGCCTGGAGCTGGGGACAGGGGGTTTATCTGCGGTACACCTTC.

J is TRBJ2-7 and V is TRBV5-1, with D unresolved. In germline, CDR1 is SGHRS, CDR2 YFSETQ. CDR3 length: 14 residues. V was clipped by 0 bases and J by 0 bases, with 7 bases between them. The CDR3 loop is CASSLAGPSYEQYF. CDR3 sequence (DNA): TGCGCCAGCAGCTTGGCGGGTCCCTCCTACGAGCAGTACTTC.

This clone was picked up a small number of times. The chain couples TRBV18 to TRBJ1-3; D gene unclear. The CDR3 runs 16 residues. V lost 2 bases, J lost 1 base, and 12 bases lay in between. Germline lookup yields CDR1 KGHSH and CDR2 LQKENI. The CDR3 DNA sequence: TGTGCCAGCTCACCAGGCCCTTGGGCATCTGGAAACACCATATATTTT. This sequence encodes CASSPGPWASGNTIYF.

This chain joins TRBV2 and TRBJ2-5, with 8 bases fitting TRBD2. Germline CDR1 SNHLY, CDR2 FYNNEI. Losses at the gene ends were 4 bases for V and 9 bases for J; bases not matched to a gene: 1. The CDR3 runs to 11 residues. The CDR3, as DNA: TGTGCCAGCAGTGCGGGGGGGTCCCAGTACTTC. Residues: CASSAGGSQYF.

The J gene is TRBJ2-1, the V gene TRBV5-5, with TRBD2 identical over 11 bases. The CDR3 runs to 15 residues. After removal of 4 bases from V and 8 bases from J, the junction contained 8 bases not matched to a gene. Germline V CDR1 and CDR2: SGHKS, YYEKEE (reference sequence). This chain's CDR3 is CASSVAGGKFDEQFF. The CDR3 bases are TGTGCCAGCAGCGTAGCGGGAGGGAAGTTTGATGAGCAGTTCTTC.

CDR3 loop: CASSWGGLDNEQFF. The CDR3 nucleotides are TGTGCCAGCAGTTGGGGCGGTTTGGACAATGAGCAGTTCTTC. The genes are TRBV27 and TRBJ2-1; the D gene is possibly TRBD1 (5 bases). Germline-derived CDR1 and CDR2 are MNHEY and SMNVEV (reference sequence). The CDR3 extends over 14 amino acids. V was trimmed by 4 bases and J by 5 bases, leaving 12 bases between them.

The genes are TRBV30 and TRBJ1-2; the D gene is possibly TRBD1 (5 bases). This CDR3 has 14 residues. The V end was cut by 4 bases, the J end by 5 bases, with 17 bases between. Germline CDR1 GTSNPN, CDR2 SVGIG (reference sequence). CDR3 sequence reads: CAWTRRSGNYGYTF. The CDR3 DNA sequence: TGTGCCTGGACCCGGCGGTCAGGGAATTATGGCTACACCTTC.

The J gene is TRBJ2-3, the V gene TRBV15; TRBD2 matches at 8 bases. Trimming removed 4 bases from V and 0 bases from J; junction bases left unmatched: 3. This CDR3 region has 15 residues. Germline V gene data show CDR1 as LNHNV and CDR2 as YYDKDF (reference sequence). The CDR3 DNA sequence: TGTGCCACCAGCAAAACTAGCGGTAGCACAGATACGCAGTATTTT. Translation: CATSKTSGSTDTQYF.

The V call is TRBV7-6, the J call TRBJ2-4; a possible D gene is TRBD1 (6 bases). The CDR3 totals 16 residues. V lost 1 base and J 8 bases, leaving 18 bases between the germline ends. Germline assignment: CDR1 SGHVS and CDR2 FNYEAQ. CDR3 protein: CASSLGTVKQGYIQYF. The CDR3 bases are TGTGCCAGCAGCTTAGGGACCGTTAAACAGGGTTACATTCAGTACTTC.

The chain links TRBV11-2 to TRBJ1-4, with 7 bases aligning to TRBD1. The V and J ends lost 4 bases and 8 bases, in that order; junction bases with no gene match: 4. Germline CDR1 SGHAT, CDR2 FQNNGV. The CDR3 contains 13 residues. Here the CDR3 DNA reads TGTGCCAGCAGCTCGGGACAGCGGGAAAAACTGTTTTTT. It specifies CASSSGQREKLFF.

V and J are TRBV25-1 and TRBJ2-7, with 7 bases identical to TRBD1. From germline, CDR1 is MGHDK and CDR2 SYGVNS. V trimming: 2 bases; J trimming: 3 bases; junction bases outside the gene matches: 13. The CDR3 runs to 17 residues. CDR3 nucleotides: TGTGCCAGCAGTGAAGACCTATACAGGGGTGGCCGCTACGAGCAGTACTTC. Its protein product is CASSEDLYRGGRYEQYF.